This is a list of T cell receptor beta chains from one sample in a study of CD8+ T cells in alopecia areata. Data came from immunoSEQ multiplex PCR; TCRdb stores just in-frame clones and leaves some out. The sample has 89,000 or so clones, 51% seen once. Sequenced sample: NKG2D-high CD8+ T cells sorted from blood. Receptors originate from a human donor with alopecia areata. Both conserved end residues are part of each CDR3. The order of the fields is CDR3 DNA, CDR3 protein, D gene, J gene, V gene, clone size. A D gene is named only where the DNA matches it firmly. Some rows have no size entry. The others give once, few or many, or a class for an expanded clone.

TGCGGGGGGGCAGCCCTCGTCTATGGCTACACCTTC	CGGAALVYGYTF	.	TRBJ1-2	TRBV29-1	.
TGTGCCAGCAGCTTAGACGCTAGCAATCAGCCCCAGCATTTT	CASSLDASNQPQHF	.	TRBJ1-5	TRBV7-9	.
TGTGCCAGCAGCTCAGCGGCGGCCCGGGGGTACGAGCAGTACTTC	CASSSAAARGYEQYF	.	TRBJ2-7	TRBV7-6	.
TGTGCCAGCAGCTTCGGAGATACGCAGTATTTT	CASSFGDTQYF	.	TRBJ2-3	TRBV5-4	.
TGCAGCGTTGCTGGACAGGGTAAATCCCTCCACTTT	CSVAGQGKSLHF	TRBD1	TRBJ1-6	TRBV29-1	once
TGTGCCAGCAGTGAATCCGGATCCTACGAGCAGTACTTC	CASSESGSYEQYF	.	TRBJ2-7	TRBV2	.
TGTGCCAGTCGACGCGGAACCTACGAGCAGTACTTC	CASRRGTYEQYF	.	TRBJ2-7	TRBV27	.
TGTGCCTGGAGTGACAGGACAGGTCATTTACCCTCCTACGAGCAGTACTTC	CAWSDRTGHLPSYEQYF	TRBD1	TRBJ2-7	TRBV30	.
TGTGCCTTAAGGCAGGGAGATTATGGCTACACCTTC	CALRQGDYGYTF	.	TRBJ1-2	TRBV30	.
TGTGCCAGCGGGGAACTATACGAGCAGTACTTC	CASGELYEQYF	.	TRBJ2-7	TRBV27	.
TGCAGCGTTGAAAAGGAGGGCCCCTACGAGCAGTACTTC	CSVEKEGPYEQYF	.	TRBJ2-7	TRBV29-1	few
TGTGCCAGCAGCCCGACAGGGGGCCAAGAGACCCAGTACTTC	CASSPTGGQETQYF	TRBD1	TRBJ2-5	TRBV28	few
TGCGCCAGCAGCTTGGGGACAAACTACGAGCAGTACTTC	CASSLGTNYEQYF	.	TRBJ2-7	TRBV5-1	.
TGTGCCAGCAGTTACTCGGGGCACGAGCAGTACTTC	CASSYSGHEQYF	.	TRBJ2-7	TRBV6-5	.
TGTGCCAGCAGCACAGACAGGGGGCAAGGTCTATCTCTAGTCCTCTATGGCTACACCTTC	CASSTDRGQGLSLVLYGYTF	TRBD1	TRBJ1-2	TRBV7-8	.
TGTGCCAGCAGGAAGGACGTCTCCTACAATGAGCAGTTCTTC	CASRKDVSYNEQFF	.	TRBJ2-1	TRBV27	.
TGTGCCAGCAGTTTCCGGGCCTATAGCAATCAGCCCCAGCATTTT	CASSFRAYSNQPQHF	.	TRBJ1-5	TRBV27	.
TGTGCCAGCAACCCCCGGGACAGGGAAACAGATACGCAGTATTTT	CASNPRDRETDTQYF	TRBD1	TRBJ2-3	TRBV13	.
TGTGCCAGCAGTTTAATCGGGAGCTCCTACGAGCAGTACTTC	CASSLIGSSYEQYF	.	TRBJ2-7	TRBV27	.
TGTGCCAGCAGCCCAGACAATACTGGCCCCGGGGCCAACGTCCTGACTTTC	CASSPDNTGPGANVLTF	.	TRBJ2-6	TRBV14	few
TGCGCCAGCAGCCAAGATCCATGGCCCGAGCAGTACTTC	CASSQDPWPEQYF	.	TRBJ2-7	TRBV4-1	few
TGTGCCAGCAGTTCGTCATCCTACGAGCAGTACTTC	CASSSSSYEQYF	.	TRBJ2-7	TRBV27	.
TGCGCCAGCAGCCCTGCCGGGACAGCCTACGAGCAGTACTTC	CASSPAGTAYEQYF	TRBD1	TRBJ2-7	TRBV4-1	.
TGTGCCAGCAGCAGCCAAGGGGGCACAGACACCGGGGAGCTGTTTTTT	CASSSQGGTDTGELFF	TRBD1	TRBJ2-2	TRBV9	.
TGCGCCAGCAGCCCCCGACAGGATTATACAGATACGCAGTATTTT	CASSPRQDYTDTQYF	.	TRBJ2-3	TRBV4-3	.
TGTGCCAGCAGTTTGATCGGGTTGATGGAGACCCAGTACTTC	CASSLIGLMETQYF	.	TRBJ2-5	TRBV27	.
TGTGCCAGCAGCGAGGGATTTGGCAATCAGCCCCAGCATTTT	CASSEGFGNQPQHF	.	TRBJ1-5	TRBV9	.
TGTGCCAGCAGTGAATTGGGATCGAAGACCCAGTACTTC	CASSELGSKTQYF	.	TRBJ2-5	TRBV25-1	.